The 4 T cell receptor beta chains in this list originate from one sample, sequenced in a study of cytomegalovirus exposure and HLA in healthy donors. The PCR ran on 60 Vbeta and 13 Jbeta primers. Method: immunoSEQ multiplex PCR; TCRdb's copy keeps in-frame clones and lacks some. The sample has some 170,000 clones; 75% to 85% are singletons. Source material: PBMCs. The source of these receptors is a woman in her fifties or sixties in good health and CMV-seronegative.

The J gene is TRBJ1-3, the V gene TRBV9, with TRBD1 matching 7 bases. Germline CDR1 reads SGDLS; CDR2 reads YYNGEE. CDR3 size: 16 residues. With 0 bases clipped from V and 2 bases from J, the junction kept 5 bases outside the gene matches. CDR3 loop: CASSVDPGTAGNTIYF. CDR3 coding DNA: TGTGCCAGCAGCGTAGATCCCGGGACAGCTGGAAACACCATATATTTT.

V usage is TRBV27 and J usage is TRBJ2-2; 12 nucleotides agree with TRBD2. CDR1 is MNHEY and CDR2 is SMNVEV in the germline V gene (reference sequence). J lost 8 bases, V lost 5 bases, and 3 bases had no gene match. The CDR3 has 14 residues. The CDR3 reads CASSHGLAGGELFF. The CDR3 nucleotides are TGTGCCAGCAGTCACGGACTAGCGGGGGGGGAGCTGTTTTTT.

This chain links TRBV19 with TRBJ1-2, with 7 bases matching TRBD1. CDR3 length equals 15 residues. CDR1 and CDR2 from the germline V gene are LNHDA and SQIVND (reference sequence). V trimming: 4 bases; J trimming: 8 bases; junction bases outside the gene matches: 13. CDR3 sequence: CASSTSTGQVGGYTF. In DNA, the CDR3 is TGTGCCAGTAGTACCTCGACAGGGCAAGTCGGGGGCTACACCTTC.

This clone was recorded a few times. This chain links TRBV18 with TRBJ2-7; weak D call: TRBD1 (6 bases). Germline V gene lookup returns CDR1 KGHSH and CDR2 LQKENI. CDR3 length: 17 residues. Deletions cut 1 base from V and 1 base from J, with 17 bases between. CDR3 sequence reads: CASSPRTTTTGSYEQYF. CDR3 nucleotides: TGTGCCAGCTCACCACGAACGACCACTACAGGGTCCTACGAGCAGTACTTC.